The subject of this entry is one T cell receptor (beta chain). The data belong to a study of blood T cell repertoires in COVID-19. About the research overall: Acute-phase and convalescent COVID-19 samples originated in the United States, Italy and Spain. Sources were T cells, B-cell-depleted T cells, or PBMCs; the material itself was cDNA or gDNA.

In the original workflow: How many nucleated cells were present was estimated from reference gene primer amplification. Produced via immunoSEQ multiplex PCR; TCRdb's table is partial and in-frame only. V and J calls and clone size are as listed in that table; D and trimming were resolved from the DNA. The sample consists of about 70,000 clones, roughly 86% of them appearing once. The germline V and J ends were trimmed by 2 bases and 3 bases, with 5 bases remaining between them. CDR3 length equals 13 residues. Germline values: CDR1 MNHEY, CDR2 SMNVEV (reference sequence). The rearrangement links TRBV27 to TRBJ1-3; D is unclear. This receptor was identified in a man in his 70s with active COVID-19. The sequenced sample consisted of peripheral blood. The CDR3 is CASSLRVGNTIYF. The CDR3 bases are TGTGCCAGCAGTTTACGGGTTGGAAACACCATATATTTT.